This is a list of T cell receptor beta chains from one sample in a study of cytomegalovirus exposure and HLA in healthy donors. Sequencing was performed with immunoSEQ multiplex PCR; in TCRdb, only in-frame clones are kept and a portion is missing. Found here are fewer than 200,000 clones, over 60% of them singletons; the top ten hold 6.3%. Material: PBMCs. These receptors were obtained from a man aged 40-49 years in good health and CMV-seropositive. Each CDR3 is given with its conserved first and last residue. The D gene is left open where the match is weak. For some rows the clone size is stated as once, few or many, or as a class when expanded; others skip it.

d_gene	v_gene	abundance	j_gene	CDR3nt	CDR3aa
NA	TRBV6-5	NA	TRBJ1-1	TGTGCCAGCGGAGGGCCTCGGGATGGCGACACTGAAGCTTTCTTT	CASGGPRDGDTEAFF
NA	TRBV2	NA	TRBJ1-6	TGTGCCAGCAATGGGGGCGGGAATTCACCCCTCCACTTT	CASNGGGNSPLHF
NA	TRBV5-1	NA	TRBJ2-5	TGCGCCAGCAGCTTAGACTCAACGCTAACTGAGACCCAGTACTTC	CASSLDSTLTETQYF
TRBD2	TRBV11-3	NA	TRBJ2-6	TGTGCCAGCAGCTTAGGCGGCGGGCTAGCGGGATACTCTGGGGCCAACGTCCTGACTTTC	CASSLGGGLAGYSGANVLTF
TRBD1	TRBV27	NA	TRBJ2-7	TGTGCCAGCAGGATCTATAACGCCGGGACAGCCTCCTACGAGCAGTACTTC	CASRIYNAGTASYEQYF
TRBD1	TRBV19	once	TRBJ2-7	TGTGCCAGTAGTATAAGGGACAGGGGGTACGAGCAGTACTTC	CASSIRDRGYEQYF
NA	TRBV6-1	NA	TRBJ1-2	TGTGCCAGCAGTGAGCGCGCGTTCTATTATGTGACAGAGCTTAACTATGGCTACACCTTC	CASSERAFYYVTELNYGYTF
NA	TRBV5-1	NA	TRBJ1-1	TGCGCCAGCAGCCCCCTCGGGGAGTTAAACACTGAAGCTTTCTTT	CASSPLGELNTEAFF
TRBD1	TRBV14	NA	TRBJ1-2	TGTGCCAGCAGCATTGGACAGGCGGGGGGCTACACCTTC	CASSIGQAGGYTF
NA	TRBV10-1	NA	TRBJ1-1	TGCGCCAGCAGTTTAGCACCTAACACTGAAGCTTTCTTT	CASSLAPNTEAFF
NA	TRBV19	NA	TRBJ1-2	TGTGCCAGTAGCCCGGAGGGGACCTATGGCTACACCTTC	CASSPEGTYGYTF
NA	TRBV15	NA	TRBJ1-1	TGTGCCACCAGCGGGGCACTACTGAACACTGAAGCTTTCTTT	CATSGALLNTEAFF
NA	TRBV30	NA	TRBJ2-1	TGTGCCTGGAGTATACGGTCTGGGGGGGCAAAGAAACAGTTCTTC	CAWSIRSGGAKKQFF
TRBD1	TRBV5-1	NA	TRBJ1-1	TGCGCCAGCAGCTTGGCCGGGACAGATGAGGCTTTCTTT	CASSLAGTDEAFF
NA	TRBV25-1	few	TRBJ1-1	TGTGCCAGCGGTCAGGGGTCGGACACTGAAGCTTTCTTT	CASGQGSDTEAFF
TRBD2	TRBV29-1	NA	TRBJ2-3	TGCAGCGTCCTGGCGGGAGGAACAGATACGCAGTATTTT	CSVLAGGTDTQYF
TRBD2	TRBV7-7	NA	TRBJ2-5	TGTGCCAGCAGCCAGGGACCCGGGGGGAGAGAGACCCAGTACTTC	CASSQGPGGRETQYF
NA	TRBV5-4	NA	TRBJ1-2	TGTGCCAGCAGCTTGGATATAGGCGGGATTAACTATGGCTACACCTTC	CASSLDIGGINYGYTF
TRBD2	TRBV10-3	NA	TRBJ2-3	TGTGCCATCAGTGCCGGACTAGCCGGCACAGATACGCAGTATTTT	CAISAGLAGTDTQYF
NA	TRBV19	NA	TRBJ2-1	TGTGCCAGTAGTATCCTACAGGGAAAAGAGCAGTTCTTC	CASSILQGKEQFF
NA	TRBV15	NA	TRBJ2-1	TGTGCCACCAGCAGAGGTCGGACTCAAAACAATGAGCAGTTCTTC	CATSRGRTQNNEQFF
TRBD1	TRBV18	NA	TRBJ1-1	TGTGCCAGCTCACGGACAGGGGGCAACTTGAACACTGAAGCTTTCTTT	CASSRTGGNLNTEAFF
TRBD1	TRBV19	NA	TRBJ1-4	TGTGCCAGTAGGTTCCATGGACAGGAGGGTAATGAAAAACTGTTTTTT	CASRFHGQEGNEKLFF
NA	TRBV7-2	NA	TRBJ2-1	TGTGCCAGCAGCCTGGACAGTTACAATGAGCAGTTCTTC	CASSLDSYNEQFF
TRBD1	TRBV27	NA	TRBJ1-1	TGTGCCAGCAGTTTATCGGGACAGCCGAACACTGAAGCTTTCTTT	CASSLSGQPNTEAFF
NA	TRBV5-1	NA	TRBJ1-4	TGCGCCAGCAGCTTGGAGGCGGGGGGCGTGTATGAAAAACTGTTTTTT	CASSLEAGGVYEKLFF
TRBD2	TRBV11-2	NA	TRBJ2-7	TGTGCCAGCAGCCCAGGACTAGCGGGATACGAGCAGTACTTC	CASSPGLAGYEQYF
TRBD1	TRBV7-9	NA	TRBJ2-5	TGTGCCAGCAGCTTGGGACAGGGGTTAGCATTCCAAGAGACCCAGTACTTC	CASSLGQGLAFQETQYF
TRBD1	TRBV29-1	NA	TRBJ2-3	TGTAGCGTTGCCGGGACAGGGCGTTTCGATACGCAGTATTTT	CSVAGTGRFDTQYF
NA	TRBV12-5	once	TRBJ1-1	TGTGCTAGTTCTAATGGGAACACTGAAGCTTTCTTT	CASSNGNTEAFF
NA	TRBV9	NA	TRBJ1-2	TGTGCCAGCAGCCGCGGGAGAAATAGCTACACCTTC	CASSRGRNSYTF
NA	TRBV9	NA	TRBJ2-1	TGTGCCAGCACCACGCGGGAAGGAGTCTATAATGAGCAGTTCTTC	CASTTREGVYNEQFF
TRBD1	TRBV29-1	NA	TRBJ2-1	TGCAGCGCCCGGGACAGGGGGTACAATGAGCAGTTCTTC	CSARDRGYNEQFF
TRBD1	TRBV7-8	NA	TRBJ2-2	TGTGCCAGCAGCAGAACCGGGACAGGGGGCCCCGGGGAGCTGTTTTTT	CASSRTGTGGPGELFF
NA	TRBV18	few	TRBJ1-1	TGTGCCAGCTCACCACGGCTGGACACTGAAGCTTTCTTT	CASSPRLDTEAFF
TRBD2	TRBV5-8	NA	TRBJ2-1	TGTGCCAGCAACCTAGCGGGAGGGCCCTACAATGAGCAGTTCTTC	CASNLAGGPYNEQFF
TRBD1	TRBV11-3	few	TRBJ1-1	TGTGCCAGCAGCGCGGGACAGGGCCGGGTTGAAGCTTTCTTT	CASSAGQGRVEAFF
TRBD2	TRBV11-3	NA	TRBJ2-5	TGTGCCAGCAGCTTAGGACTAGCGGACGAGGGGCAGTACTTC	CASSLGLADEGQYF
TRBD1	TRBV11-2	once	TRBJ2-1	TGTGCCAGCAGCCCCACGGGACAGAGTCACAATGAGCAGTTCTTC	CASSPTGQSHNEQFF
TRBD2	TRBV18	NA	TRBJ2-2	TGTGCCAGCTCACCACGGTCTAGCGGGAACACCGGGGAGCTGTTTTTT	CASSPRSSGNTGELFF
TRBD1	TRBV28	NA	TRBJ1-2	TGTGCCAGCAGTTACAGGGGGCTAGCCTATGGCTACACCTTC	CASSYRGLAYGYTF
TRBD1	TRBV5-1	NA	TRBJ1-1	TGCGCCAGCAGCCTGCGGACAGGGTCAGGCACTGAAGCTTTCTTT	CASSLRTGSGTEAFF
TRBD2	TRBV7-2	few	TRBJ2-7	TGTGCCAGCAGCTACGGACTAGCGGGCACCTACGAGCAGTACTTC	CASSYGLAGTYEQYF
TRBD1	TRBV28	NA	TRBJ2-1	TGTGCCAGCAGCCTCCCTACACAGGGGGCTACCTACAATGAGCAGTTCTTC	CASSLPTQGATYNEQFF
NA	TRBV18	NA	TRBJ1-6	TGTGCCGGCAAGGGGGATGGAGATTCACCCCTCCACTTT	CAGKGDGDSPLHF
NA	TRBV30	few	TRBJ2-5	TGTGCCTGGAGCAGGGATCAAGAGACCCAGTACTTC	CAWSRDQETQYF
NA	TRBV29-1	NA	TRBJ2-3	TGCAGCGTTGAAGGGGGCGTGGATACGCAGTATTTT	CSVEGGVDTQYF
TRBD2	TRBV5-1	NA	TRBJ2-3	TGCGCCAGCAGCTTGGTTGCGGGAGCTGAAGATACGCAGTATTTT	CASSLVAGAEDTQYF
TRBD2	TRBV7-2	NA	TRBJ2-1	TGTGCCAGCAGCTTAGTAGGGACTAGCGGATACAATGAGCAGTTCTTC	CASSLVGTSGYNEQFF
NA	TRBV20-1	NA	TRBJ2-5	TGCAGTGCTAGGCCCTTTAGGACCCAGTACTTC	CSARPFRTQYF